This T cell receptor (beta chain) was captured in a study of blood T cell repertoires in COVID-19 (TCRdb year 2020). Regarding the research as a whole: The collaborator samples originated in the United States, Italy and Spain and spanned the acute and convalescent phases of COVID-19. The samples were drawn from the first 160 participants of the ongoing ImmuneRACE study and from 1,200 or so subjects provided by 6 global collaborators. The dataset comprised deeply sampled blood TCRbeta repertoires from subjects exposed to, actively infected with, or recovered from COVID-19. The repertoires were released in a freely available public database intended as a resource for research on the immune response to SARS-CoV-2. Where available, HLA class I and class II types were taken from metadata supplied by the sample provider and were not determined by assay-based typing. The prospective study material was composed of cDNA or gDNA derived from T cells, B-cell-depleted T cells, or PBMCs. The sample metadata nearly always contained a de-identified subject ID, COVID-19 status, age in years and sex.

The immunoSEQ Assay, a bias-controlled multiplex PCR, was used to amplify TCRbeta CDR3 regions from genomic DNA. The published analysis was carried out like this. Within the assay, amplification of reference gene primers was used to estimate how many nucleated cells each sample contained. Sequence reads were collapsed and filtered to measure the absolute abundance of every unique TCRbeta CDR3 rearrangement. Productive Simpson clonality was computed per sample as the square root of Simpson's diversity index over productive rearrangements. This is the immuneACCESS table as TCRdb keeps it, with only in-frame sequences that have V and J called. A part of the clones is gone; compared with another copy, unresolved V genes explain less than half, and the rest is unexplained. The D gene and trimming were derived from the DNA, and the V and J assignments and clone size from that table. The sample table shows approximately 150,000 clones, and roughly 89% are seen once. 5% of the sample lies in the top ten.

The CDR1 and CDR2 encoded by the germline V gene (reference sequence) are LNHDA and SQIVND. The CDR3 numbers 15 residues from cysteine through phenylalanine. Left in the record is the CDR3 DNA by itself, 45 bases read in frame from the first base. Ends trimmed: V by 1 base, J by 9 bases; bases unmatched to a gene: 6. As concerns this clone: It lacks a known antigen. No much larger clone exists at a distance of one base, and base qualities are not known.

Here is what the overall study found, with its caveats: The quantity of clinical and demographic metadata differed by source and by participant and was supplied without curation.

Collaborating institutions collected whole blood in K2EDTA tubes following their own protocols. Collaborator samples were shipped for TCRbeta analysis as frozen whole blood, isolated PBMCs, or DNA extracted from either sample type. This sequence uses TRBV19 and TRBJ1-6, with 7 middle bases fitting TRBD1. The sequenced sample was peripheral blood. The TCR was taken from a human donor in a cohort sampled during active COVID-19. CDR3 sequence: CASSIGGQVSSPLHF. The sequence in DNA is TGTGCCAGTAGTATAGGAGGACAGGTTTCTTCACCCCTCCACTTT. Reference TRBV19 and TRBJ1-6 proteins supply the regions before and after the CDR3; the full variable domain is: DGGITQSPKYLFRKEGQNVTLSCEQNLNHDAMYWYRQDPGQGLRLIYYSQIVNDFQKGDIAEGYSVSREKKESFPLTVTSAQKNPTAFYLCASSIGGQVSSPLHFGNGTRLTVT.